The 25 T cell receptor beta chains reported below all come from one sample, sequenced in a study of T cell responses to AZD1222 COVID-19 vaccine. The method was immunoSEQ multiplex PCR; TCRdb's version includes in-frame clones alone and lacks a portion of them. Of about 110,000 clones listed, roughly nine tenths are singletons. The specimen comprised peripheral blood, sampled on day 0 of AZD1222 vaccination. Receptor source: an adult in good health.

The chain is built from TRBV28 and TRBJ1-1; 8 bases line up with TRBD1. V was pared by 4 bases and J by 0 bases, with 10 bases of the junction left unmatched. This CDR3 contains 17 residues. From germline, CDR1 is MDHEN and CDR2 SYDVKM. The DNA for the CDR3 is TGTGCCAGCAGTTCCCACAGGGGGGCCGTGATGAACACTGAAGCTTTCTTT. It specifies CASSSHRGAVMNTEAFF.

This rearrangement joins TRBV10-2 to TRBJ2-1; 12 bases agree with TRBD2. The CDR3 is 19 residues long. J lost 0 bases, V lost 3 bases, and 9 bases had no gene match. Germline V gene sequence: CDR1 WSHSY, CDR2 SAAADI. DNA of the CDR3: TGCGCCAGCAGTGATCCTAGCGGGGGGGCCTCAAGCTCCTACAATGAGCAGTTCTTC. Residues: CASSDPSGGASSSYNEQFF.

CDR3 amino acids: CASSQVGQGGEAFF. The CDR3, as DNA: TGTGCCAGCAGCCAAGTTGGACAGGGAGGTGAAGCTTTCTTT. The chain links TRBV14 to TRBJ1-1, with 8 bases lining up with TRBD1. J gave up 7 bases and V 1 base, and 5 bases lay outside the gene matches. Looked up from germline, CDR1 is SGHDN and CDR2 is FVKESK. This CDR3 has 14 residues.

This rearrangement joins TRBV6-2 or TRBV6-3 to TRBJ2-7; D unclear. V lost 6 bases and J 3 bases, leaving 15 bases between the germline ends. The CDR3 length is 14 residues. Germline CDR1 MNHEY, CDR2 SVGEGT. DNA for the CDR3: TGTGCCAGCAGCTCCTTACACCAGCTCTACGAGCAGTACTTC. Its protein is CASSSLHQLYEQYF.

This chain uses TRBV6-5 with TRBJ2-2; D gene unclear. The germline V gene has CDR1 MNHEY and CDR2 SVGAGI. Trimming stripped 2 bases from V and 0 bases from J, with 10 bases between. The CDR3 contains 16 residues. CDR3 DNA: TGTGCCAGCAGTTACGGGCCCAGGACGAACACCGGGGAGCTGTTTTTT. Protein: CASSYGPRTNTGELFF.

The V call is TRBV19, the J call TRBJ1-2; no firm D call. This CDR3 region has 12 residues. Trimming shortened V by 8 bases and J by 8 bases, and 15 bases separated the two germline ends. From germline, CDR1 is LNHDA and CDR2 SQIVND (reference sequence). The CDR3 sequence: CASVDEGEGYTF. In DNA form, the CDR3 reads TGTGCCAGTGTGGACGAGGGCGAGGGCTACACCTTC.

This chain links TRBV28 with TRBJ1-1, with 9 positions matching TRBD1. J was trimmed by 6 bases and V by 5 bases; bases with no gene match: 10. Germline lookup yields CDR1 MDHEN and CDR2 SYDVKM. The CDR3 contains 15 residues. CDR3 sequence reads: CASSPTTGGVAEAFF. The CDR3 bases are TGTGCCAGCAGTCCGACGACAGGGGGTGTTGCTGAAGCTTTCTTT.

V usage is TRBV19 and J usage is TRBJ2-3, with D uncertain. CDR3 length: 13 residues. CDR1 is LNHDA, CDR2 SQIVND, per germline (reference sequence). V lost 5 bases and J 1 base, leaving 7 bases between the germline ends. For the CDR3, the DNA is TGTGCCAGTAGTTCGGACGGCACAGATACGCAGTATTTT. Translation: CASSSDGTDTQYF.

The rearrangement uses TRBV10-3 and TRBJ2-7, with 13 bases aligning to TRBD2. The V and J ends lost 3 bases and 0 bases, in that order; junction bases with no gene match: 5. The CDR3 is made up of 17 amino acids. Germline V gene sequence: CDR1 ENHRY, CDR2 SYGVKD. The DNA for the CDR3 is TGTGCCATCAGTGACCCGGGACTAGCGGGAAGCTCCTACGAGCAGTACTTC. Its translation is CAISDPGLAGSSYEQYF.

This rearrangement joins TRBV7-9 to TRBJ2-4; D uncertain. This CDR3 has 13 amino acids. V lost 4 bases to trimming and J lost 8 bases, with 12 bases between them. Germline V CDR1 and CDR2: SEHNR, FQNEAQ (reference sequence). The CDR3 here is CASSSTYSDIQYF. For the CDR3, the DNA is TGTGCCAGCAGCTCGACGTACTCGGACATTCAGTACTTC.

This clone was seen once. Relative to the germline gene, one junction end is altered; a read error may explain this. CDR3 protein: CAGRVDPNTEAFF. In nucleotides, the CDR3 is TGTGCCGGCAGAGTCGACCCGAACACTGAAGCTTTCTTT. The gene calls are TRBV6-5 and TRBJ1-1, with D unresolved. CDR3 size: 13 residues. Germline lookup yields CDR1 MNHEY and CDR2 SVGAGI.

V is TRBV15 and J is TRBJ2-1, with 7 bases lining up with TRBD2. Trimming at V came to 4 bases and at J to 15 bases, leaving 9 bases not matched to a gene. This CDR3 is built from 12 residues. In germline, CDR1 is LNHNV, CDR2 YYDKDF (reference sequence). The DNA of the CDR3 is TGTGCCACCAGCACCGAGGGAGGGTATTTGTTCTTC. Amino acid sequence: CATSTEGGYLFF.

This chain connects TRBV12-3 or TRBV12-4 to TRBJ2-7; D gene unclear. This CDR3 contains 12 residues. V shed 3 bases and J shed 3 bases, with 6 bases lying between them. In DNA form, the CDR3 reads TGTGCCAGCAGTTTCAGACTCTACGAGCAGTACTTC. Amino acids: CASSFRLYEQYF.

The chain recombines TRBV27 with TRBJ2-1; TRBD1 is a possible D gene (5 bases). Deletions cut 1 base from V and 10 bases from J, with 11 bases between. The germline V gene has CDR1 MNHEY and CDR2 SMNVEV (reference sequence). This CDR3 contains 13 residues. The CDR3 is CASSLYRQSEQFF. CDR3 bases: TGTGCCAGCAGTTTATACAGGCAGTCGGAGCAGTTCTTC.

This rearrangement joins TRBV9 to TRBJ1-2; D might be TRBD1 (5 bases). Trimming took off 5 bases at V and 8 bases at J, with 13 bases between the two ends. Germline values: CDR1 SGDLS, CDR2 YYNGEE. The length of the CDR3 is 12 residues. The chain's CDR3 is CASSPGTQGYTF. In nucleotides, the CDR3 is TGTGCCAGCAGTCCCGGGACTCAAGGCTACACCTTC.

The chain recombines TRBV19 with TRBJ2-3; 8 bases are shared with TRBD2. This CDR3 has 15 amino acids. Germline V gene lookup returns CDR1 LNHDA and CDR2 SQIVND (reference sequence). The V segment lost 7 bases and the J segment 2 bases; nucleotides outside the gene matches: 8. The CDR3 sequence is CASKSVAGSTDTQYF. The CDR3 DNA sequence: TGTGCCAGTAAGTCGGTAGCGGGATCCACAGATACGCAGTATTTT. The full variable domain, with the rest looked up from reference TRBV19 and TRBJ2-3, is DGGITQSPKYLFRKEGQNVTLSCEQNLNHDAMYWYRQDPGQGLRLIYYSQIVNDFQKGDIAEGYSVSREKKESFPLTVTSAQKNPTAFYLCASKSVAGSTDTQYFGPGTRLTVL.

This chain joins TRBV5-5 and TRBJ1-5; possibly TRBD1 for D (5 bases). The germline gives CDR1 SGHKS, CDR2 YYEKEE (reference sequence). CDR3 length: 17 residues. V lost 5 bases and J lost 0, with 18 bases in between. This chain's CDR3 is CASRQRDGDFSNQPQHF. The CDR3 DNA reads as TGTGCCAGCAGGCAGAGGGACGGAGATTTTAGCAATCAGCCCCAGCATTTT. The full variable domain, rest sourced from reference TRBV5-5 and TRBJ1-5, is DAGVTQSPTHLIKTRGQQVTLRCSPISGHKSVSWYQQVLGQGPQFIFQYYEKEERGRGNFPDRFSARQFPNYSSELNVNALLLGDSALYLCASRQRDGDFSNQPQHFGDGTRLSIL.

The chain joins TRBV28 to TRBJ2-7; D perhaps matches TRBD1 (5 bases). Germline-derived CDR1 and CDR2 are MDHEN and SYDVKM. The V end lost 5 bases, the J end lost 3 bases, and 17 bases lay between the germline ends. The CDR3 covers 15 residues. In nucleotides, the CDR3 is TGTGCCAGCAGTCCCTCAGGGCCCCACTACTACGAGCAGTACTTC. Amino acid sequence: CASSPSGPHYYEQYF.

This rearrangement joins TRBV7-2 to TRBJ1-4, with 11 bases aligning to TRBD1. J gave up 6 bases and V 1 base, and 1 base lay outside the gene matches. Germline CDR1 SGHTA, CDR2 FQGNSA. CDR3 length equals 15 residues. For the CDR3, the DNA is TGTGCCAGCAGCTTAGGGGGACAGGGGGATGAAAAACTGTTTTTT. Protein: CASSLGGQGDEKLFF.

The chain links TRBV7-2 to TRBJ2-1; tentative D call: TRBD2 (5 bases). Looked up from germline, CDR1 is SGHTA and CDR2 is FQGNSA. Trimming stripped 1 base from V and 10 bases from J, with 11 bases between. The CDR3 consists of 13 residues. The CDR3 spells CASSLESGGEQFF. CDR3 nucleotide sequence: TGTGCCAGCAGCTTAGAGAGCGGCGGGGAGCAGTTCTTC.

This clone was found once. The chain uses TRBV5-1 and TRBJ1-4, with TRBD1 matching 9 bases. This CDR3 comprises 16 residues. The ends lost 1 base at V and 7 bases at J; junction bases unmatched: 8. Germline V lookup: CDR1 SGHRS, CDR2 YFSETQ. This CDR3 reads CASSLPAGTGTEKLFF. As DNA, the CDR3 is TGCGCCAGCAGCTTGCCCGCCGGGACAGGGACTGAAAAACTGTTTTTT.

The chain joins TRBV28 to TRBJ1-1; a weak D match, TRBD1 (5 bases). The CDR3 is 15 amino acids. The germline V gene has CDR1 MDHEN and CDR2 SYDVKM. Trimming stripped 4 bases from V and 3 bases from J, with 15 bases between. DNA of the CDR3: TGTGCCAGCAGTTCCCCCAGGGTGGGGGACACTGAAGCTTTCTTT. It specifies CASSSPRVGDTEAFF.

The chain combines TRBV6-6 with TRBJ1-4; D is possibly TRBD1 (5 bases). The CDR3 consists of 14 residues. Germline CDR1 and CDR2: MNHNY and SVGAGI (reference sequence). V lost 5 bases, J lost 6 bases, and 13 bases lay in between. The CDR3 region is CASSDSGGDEKLFF. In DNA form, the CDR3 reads TGTGCCAGCAGTGACAGTGGAGGCGATGAAAAACTGTTTTTT.

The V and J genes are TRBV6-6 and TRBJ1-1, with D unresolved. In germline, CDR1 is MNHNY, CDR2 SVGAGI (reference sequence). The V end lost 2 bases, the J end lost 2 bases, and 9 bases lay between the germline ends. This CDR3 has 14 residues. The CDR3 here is CASSYGQDNTEAFF. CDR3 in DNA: TGTGCCAGCAGTTACGGGCAGGATAACACTGAAGCTTTCTTT.

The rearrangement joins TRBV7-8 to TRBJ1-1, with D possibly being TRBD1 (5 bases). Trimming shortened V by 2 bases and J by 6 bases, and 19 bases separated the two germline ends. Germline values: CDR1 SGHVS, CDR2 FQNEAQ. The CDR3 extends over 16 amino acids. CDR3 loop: CASSLPGSTVGAEAFF. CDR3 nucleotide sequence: TGTGCCAGCAGCTTACCCGGGTCGACGGTAGGGGCTGAAGCTTTCTTT.